A selection of T cell receptor beta chains follows, all from one sample in a study of PD-1 blockade in classical Hodgkin lymphoma. Sequencing was performed with immunoSEQ multiplex PCR; in TCRdb, only in-frame clones are kept and a portion is missing. The data contain some 41,000 clones, 70% to 90% of them seen just once; the ten biggest clones take up about 6%. The sample was peripheral blood mononuclear cells (PBMCs), taken before the second cycle of nivolumab. The source of these receptors is a human donor with classical Hodgkin lymphoma. The CDR3 runs from the conserved cysteine through the conserved F or W. Fields, in order: clone size, J gene, V gene, D gene, CDR3 protein, CDR3 DNA. D genes are given only for firm matches. Rows may omit the clone size; those that give it use once, few, many or a size class.

clone size: NA; J gene: TRBJ2-3; V gene: TRBV5-1; D gene: NA; CDR3 protein: CASSDISTDTQYF; CDR3 DNA: TGCGCCAGCAGCGATATAAGCACAGATACGCAGTATTTT
clone size: NA; J gene: TRBJ1-2; V gene: TRBV9; D gene: NA; CDR3 protein: CASSASGFYGYTF; CDR3 DNA: TGTGCCAGCAGCGCTTCAGGCTTCTATGGCTACACCTTC
clone size: once; J gene: TRBJ2-5; V gene: TRBV9; D gene: TRBD2; CDR3 protein: CASSPTGLAGRQETQYF; CDR3 DNA: TGTGCCAGCAGCCCGACTGGACTAGCGGGGCGCCAAGAGACCCAGTACTTC
clone size: NA; J gene: TRBJ1-1; V gene: TRBV19; D gene: TRBD1; CDR3 protein: CASRAGGGTEAFF; CDR3 DNA: TGTGCCAGTAGAGCAGGGGGAGGCACTGAAGCTTTCTTT
clone size: NA; J gene: TRBJ2-2; V gene: TRBV5-1; D gene: NA; CDR3 protein: CASSLDYTGELFF; CDR3 DNA: TGCGCCAGCAGCTTGGATTACACCGGGGAGCTGTTTTTT
clone size: NA; J gene: TRBJ1-2; V gene: TRBV15; D gene: TRBD1; CDR3 protein: CATSRDRTGGDYGYTF; CDR3 DNA: TGTGCCACCAGCAGAGATCGGACAGGGGGGGACTATGGCTACACCTTC
clone size: NA; J gene: TRBJ2-7; V gene: TRBV11-2; D gene: NA; CDR3 protein: CASSRSGGSYEQYF; CDR3 DNA: TGTGCCAGCAGCCGATCCGGGGGCTCCTACGAGCAGTACTTC
clone size: NA; J gene: TRBJ2-2; V gene: TRBV15; D gene: TRBD1; CDR3 protein: CATSRTGTGITGELFF; CDR3 DNA: TGTGCCACCAGCAGAACCGGGACAGGAATCACCGGGGAGCTGTTTTTT
clone size: once; J gene: TRBJ1-2; V gene: TRBV29-1; D gene: TRBD1; CDR3 protein: CSVDWGTGGYGYTF; CDR3 DNA: TGCAGCGTTGATTGGGGGACAGGGGGCTATGGCTACACCTTC
clone size: NA; J gene: TRBJ1-3; V gene: TRBV15; D gene: TRBD1; CDR3 protein: CATSPGTGSSGNTIYF; CDR3 DNA: TGTGCCACCAGCCCCGGGACAGGGAGCTCTGGAAACACCATATATTTT
clone size: NA; J gene: TRBJ1-2; V gene: TRBV14; D gene: TRBD1; CDR3 protein: CASSRKRGRGLDGYTF; CDR3 DNA: TGTGCCAGCAGCCGCAAGAGGGGCAGGGGGCTGGATGGCTACACCTTC
clone size: NA; J gene: TRBJ2-7; V gene: TRBV11-2; D gene: TRBD1; CDR3 protein: CASSSIKGDRIYEQYF; CDR3 DNA: TGTGCCAGCAGCTCAATTAAAGGGGACAGGATCTACGAGCAGTACTTC
clone size: NA; J gene: TRBJ2-5; V gene: TRBV27; D gene: NA; CDR3 protein: CASSSLNQETQYF; CDR3 DNA: TGTGCCAGCTCTTCGCTAAACCAAGAGACCCAGTACTTC
clone size: NA; J gene: TRBJ1-4; V gene: TRBV6-6; D gene: NA; CDR3 protein: CASNSGISNEKLFF; CDR3 DNA: TGTGCCAGCAATTCAGGGATATCTAATGAAAAACTGTTTTTT
clone size: few; J gene: TRBJ1-3; V gene: TRBV6-5; D gene: NA; CDR3 protein: CASSYGNTIYF; CDR3 DNA: TGTGCCAGCAGTTACGGAAACACCATATATTTT
clone size: NA; J gene: TRBJ2-3; V gene: TRBV7-8; D gene: TRBD2; CDR3 protein: CASSPRLAGLADTQYF; CDR3 DNA: TGTGCCAGCAGCCCTCGCCTAGCGGGATTAGCAGATACGCAGTATTTT
clone size: NA; J gene: TRBJ1-5; V gene: TRBV7-6; D gene: NA; CDR3 protein: CASSHVGEGQPQHF; CDR3 DNA: TGTGCCAGCAGCCACGTGGGGGAAGGTCAGCCCCAGCATTTT
clone size: NA; J gene: TRBJ1-3; V gene: TRBV10-3; D gene: TRBD1; CDR3 protein: CAIRGQGSGNTIYF; CDR3 DNA: TGTGCCATCAGGGGACAGGGCTCTGGAAACACCATATATTTT
clone size: NA; J gene: TRBJ2-1; V gene: TRBV7-8; D gene: NA; CDR3 protein: CASSPHRLGGREQFF; CDR3 DNA: TGTGCCAGCAGCCCCCACCGCCTTGGGGGACGCGAGCAGTTCTTC
clone size: NA; J gene: TRBJ2-1; V gene: TRBV6-6; D gene: TRBD1; CDR3 protein: CASSYGTGNEQFF; CDR3 DNA: TGTGCCAGCAGTTATGGGACAGGGAATGAGCAGTTCTTC
clone size: NA; J gene: TRBJ1-2; V gene: TRBV5-6; D gene: NA; CDR3 protein: CASSVLGSGVDYGYTF; CDR3 DNA: TGTGCCAGCAGCGTACTCGGGTCAGGTGTCGACTATGGCTACACCTTC
clone size: NA; J gene: TRBJ2-7; V gene: TRBV19; D gene: NA; CDR3 protein: CASSISFPGDSFKDEQYF; CDR3 DNA: TGTGCCAGTAGTATATCTTTCCCAGGGGATTCTTTTAAAGACGAGCAGTACTTC
clone size: NA; J gene: TRBJ1-1; V gene: TRBV5-1; D gene: TRBD1; CDR3 protein: CASSLIGGRGGNTEAFF; CDR3 DNA: TGCGCCAGCAGCTTGATCGGAGGCAGGGGGGGAAACACTGAAGCTTTCTTT
clone size: NA; J gene: TRBJ1-1; V gene: TRBV28; D gene: NA; CDR3 protein: CASSMTRNTEAFF; CDR3 DNA: TGTGCCAGCAGTATGACACGTAACACTGAAGCTTTCTTT
clone size: NA; J gene: TRBJ1-5; V gene: TRBV7-8; D gene: TRBD1; CDR3 protein: CASSLVSRTGTANQPQHF; CDR3 DNA: TGTGCCAGCAGCTTAGTATCTCGAACCGGGACAGCTAATCAGCCCCAGCATTTT
clone size: NA; J gene: TRBJ1-6; V gene: TRBV21-1; D gene: NA; CDR3 protein: CASSKSPVPGSVYEGGAPLHF; CDR3 DNA: TGTGCCAGCAGCAAAAGTCCCGTACCGGGGAGTGTTTACGAGGGGGGGGCACCCCTCCACTTT
clone size: few; J gene: TRBJ2-3; V gene: TRBV19; D gene: TRBD2; CDR3 protein: CASTRGGPADTQYF; CDR3 DNA: TGTGCCAGTACTCGCGGGGGGCCGGCAGATACGCAGTATTTT
clone size: few; J gene: TRBJ1-5; V gene: TRBV19; D gene: NA; CDR3 protein: CASRPTGSQPQHF; CDR3 DNA: TGTGCCAGTAGACCGACGGGAAGTCAGCCCCAGCATTTT
clone size: NA; J gene: TRBJ1-5; V gene: TRBV4-2; D gene: NA; CDR3 protein: CASSQGTDSPGQPQHF; CDR3 DNA: TGTGCCAGCAGCCAAGGAACGGACAGCCCCGGCCAGCCCCAGCATTTT